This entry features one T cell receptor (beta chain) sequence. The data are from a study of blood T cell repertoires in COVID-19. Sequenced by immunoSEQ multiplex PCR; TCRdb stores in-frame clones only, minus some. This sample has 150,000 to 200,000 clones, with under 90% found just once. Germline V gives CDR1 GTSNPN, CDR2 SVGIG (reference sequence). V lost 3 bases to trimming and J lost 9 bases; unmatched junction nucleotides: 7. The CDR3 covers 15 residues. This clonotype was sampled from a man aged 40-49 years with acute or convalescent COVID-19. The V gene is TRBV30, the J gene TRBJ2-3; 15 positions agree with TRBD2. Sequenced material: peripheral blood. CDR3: CAWREPGLAGGTQYF. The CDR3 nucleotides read TGTGCCTGGAGAGAACCGGGACTAGCGGGGGGAACGCAGTATTTT.